The 27 T cell receptor beta chains below come from one sample, sequenced in a study of CXCR3-negative and CXCR3-positive naive CD8 T cells (dated 2019 in TCRdb). TCRdb records NextSeq 550 as the sequencer. The Human TCR Profiling Kit (MiLaboratory) was used to prepare UMI-labeled 5' RACE TRB cDNA libraries. TCRdb reprocessed the reads and assigns one entry to each CDR3 protein sequence, leaving out DNA. The table kept for this sample lists fewer than 95,000 distinct CDR3 sequences. The leading ten clones occupy 1.1% of the sample. Sequenced sample: naive CXCR3- CD8+ T cells from blood. Reading the label with the study, this specimen's cell subset or site is: CD45RO-CCR7+CD27+CD95- naive CD8+ T cells lacking CXCR3 (TNR3-). The receptors were gathered from a human donor in good health. Some clones in this sample may be carry-over from other donors' samples.

This rearrangement joins TRBV4-1 to TRBJ2-1; as DNA is missing, the TRBD2 call by TCRdb cannot be tested. CDR1 is MGHRA and CDR2 is YSYEKL in the germline V gene. This CDR3 region has 16 residues. This CDR3 is CASSQDMGQRTNEQFF.

The genes are TRBV29-1 and TRBJ2-1; TCRdb's D gene call, TRBD1, goes unchecked for lack of DNA. CDR3 size: 13 residues. Germline CDR1 and CDR2: SQVTM and ANQGSEA. CDR3 sequence reads: CSAGANSYNEQFF.

This chain connects TRBV12-3 or TRBV12-4 to TRBJ2-7; TCRdb selects TRBD2, and the lack of DNA leaves this call unchecked. This CDR3 contains 15 residues. CDR3 sequence: CASSAGGAGGFEQYF.

The rearrangement uses TRBV5-1 and TRBJ2-1. The CDR3 extends over 14 amino acids. Looked up from germline, CDR1 is SGHRS and CDR2 is YFSETQ. The CDR3 loop reads CASSLGAQNNEQFF.

The chain has TRBV11-3 and TRBJ1-1. Germline loops: CDR1 SGHNT, CDR2 YENEEA. CDR3 length equals 16 residues. This chain's CDR3 is CASSLGVVEGDTEAFF.

The chain couples TRBV27 to TRBJ2-7. The CDR3 runs to 14 residues. The V gene's germline CDR1 is MNHEY and CDR2 SMNVEV (reference sequence). CDR3: CASSLKGSTYEQYF.

V is TRBV20-1 and J is TRBJ2-1; the D gene TCRdb calls, TRBD1, cannot be checked with no DNA. This CDR3 is 14 amino acids long. Germline assignment: CDR1 DFQATT and CDR2 SNEGSKA (reference sequence). CDR3: CSAIRDDSYNEQFF.

The chain carries TRBV7-2 and TRBJ2-1. The germline V gene has CDR1 SGHTA and CDR2 FQGNSA. The CDR3 has 14 amino acids. CDR3 sequence: CASRLIGAHNEQFF.

This chain connects TRBV5-6 to TRBJ1-1; TCRdb returns TRBD1, unconfirmable since there is no DNA. The CDR3 length is 14 residues. Germline CDR1 reads SGHDT; CDR2 reads YYEEEE. CDR3 sequence reads: CASSPASGYTEAFF.

The CDR3 spells CASSIGRGDRAQHF. The rearrangement links TRBV6-1 to TRBJ1-5; TCRdb's D gene call, TRBD1, goes unchecked for lack of DNA. The germline V gene encodes CDR1 MNHNS and CDR2 SASEGT. This CDR3 has 14 residues.

The V call is TRBV7-2, the J call TRBJ2-7; the TRBD1 assignment by TCRdb is unverifiable without DNA. CDR3 length: 12 amino acids. The germline V gene encodes CDR1 SGHTA and CDR2 FQGNSA. The CDR3 is CAILDRNYEQYF.

The chain employs TRBV11-2 and TRBJ1-1; TCRdb's D call, TRBD1, is unchecked because there is no DNA. CDR3 length: 14 residues. Germline lookup yields CDR1 SGHAT and CDR2 FQNNGV. The CDR3 loop is CASSLLRGYTEAFF.

This chain joins TRBV19 and TRBJ1-1; TCRdb's assignment of TRBD1 cannot be checked, as there is no DNA. CDR3 size: 19 residues. The germline V gene has CDR1 LNHDA and CDR2 SQIVND (reference sequence). The CDR3 protein is CASSTSLRDRGRRNTEAFF.

The CDR3 spells CASSYPGNYGYTF. This rearrangement joins TRBV27 to TRBJ1-2. Germline loops: CDR1 MNHEY, CDR2 SMNVEV (reference sequence). The CDR3 extends over 13 amino acids.

This chain connects TRBV28 to TRBJ2-3; as DNA is missing, the TRBD2 call by TCRdb cannot be tested. Germline V gives CDR1 MDHEN, CDR2 SYDVKM. The CDR3 contains 15 residues. CDR3 residues: CASSFPGGSTDTQYF.

The chain employs TRBV11-1 and TRBJ1-6; checking the TCRdb D call of TRBD1 is not possible without DNA. The CDR3 consists of 14 residues. CDR1 SGHAT and CDR2 FQDESV come from the germline V gene (reference sequence). This CDR3 is CASSWGQGESPLHF.

The J gene is TRBJ2-1, the V gene TRBV6-4; TCRdb's D call of TRBD2 is untestable without DNA. The CDR3 has 16 residues. Germline V gene sequence: CDR1 MRHNA, CDR2 SNTAGT. The CDR3 sequence: CASSDRTSGEYNEQFF.

This chain links TRBV7-6 with TRBJ2-1; checking the TCRdb D call of TRBD2 is not possible without DNA. Germline loops: CDR1 SGHVS, CDR2 FNYEAQ. The CDR3 runs 14 residues. The CDR3 protein is CASKREGSYNEQFF.

The rearrangement links TRBV7-9 to TRBJ2-2. Germline V gene lookup returns CDR1 SEHNR and CDR2 FQNEAQ (reference sequence). CDR3 length: 11 residues. The CDR3 region is CAISFTGELFF.

The CDR3 spells CASSLSGSITDTQYF. This sequence joins TRBV28 and TRBJ2-3; TCRdb indicates TRBD2, and absent DNA this call remains unverified. This CDR3 is 15 amino acids long. CDR1 MDHEN and CDR2 SYDVKM come from the germline V gene.

V gene TRBV11-2 combines with J gene TRBJ2-3; the D call of TRBD1 rests on TCRdb alone, since no DNA is present to check it. The CDR3 sequence is 15 residues long. Looked up from germline, CDR1 is SGHAT and CDR2 is FQNNGV. Here the CDR3 reads CASSLVSHRTDTQYF.

The chain carries TRBV6-4 and TRBJ2-1; the TCRdb D gene call, TRBD2, has no DNA to confirm it. The CDR3 consists of 15 residues. CDR1 MRHNA and CDR2 SNTAGT come from the germline V gene. CDR3 sequence: CASSVASGAYNEQFF.

The chain couples TRBV6-5 to TRBJ2-3; TCRdb names TRBD2, which stays unverified in the absence of DNA. This CDR3 region has 18 residues. CDR1 is MNHEY, CDR2 SVGAGI, per germline. The CDR3 is CASSYFPTMAQSTDTQYF.

The CDR3 protein is CASSLGTGGEQPQHF. The chain has TRBV12-3 or TRBV12-4 and TRBJ1-5; TCRdb proposes TRBD1, but this gene call is untestable without DNA. There are 15 residues in the CDR3.

The rearrangement joins TRBV11-2 to TRBJ2-2; the TCRdb call, TRBD1, lacks DNA for checking. This CDR3 has 16 residues. Germline V gene data show CDR1 as SGHAT and CDR2 as FQNNGV. CDR3 sequence reads: CASSSRQGARTGELFF.

The chain has TRBV4-1 and TRBJ1-4. Germline V gene data show CDR1 as MGHRA and CDR2 as YSYEKL. The CDR3 is 14 residues long. Here the CDR3 reads CASSHLGLNEKLFF.

The chain has TRBV7-6 and TRBJ2-5; the D call of TRBD1 rests on TCRdb alone, since no DNA is present to check it. CDR3 size: 13 residues. CDR1 is SGHVS and CDR2 is FNYEAQ in the germline V gene. CDR3 protein: CASTGARGETQYF.